The clone carrying this T cell receptor (beta chain) was counted a single time. This entry is derived from a study of cytomegalovirus exposure and HLA in healthy donors. The PCR contained 60 Vbeta and 13 Jbeta primers. Clones were read by immunoSEQ multiplex PCR, and TCRdb kept only the in-frame ones, dropping some. The repertoire consists of 200,000 to 300,000 clones, with roughly 87% occurring once and the leading ten covering 5% to 6.5%. Sequencing was performed on PBMCs. The origin of this receptor is a woman aged 35 to 49 in good health and CMV-seropositive.

In DNA, the CDR3 is TGCGCCAGCAGCTCCGGATCACTAGCGGGATCGGAAGAGACCCAGTACTTC. This gives the protein CASSSGSLAGSEETQYF. This chain uses TRBV4-1 with TRBJ2-5, with 10 positions matching TRBD2. Germline trimming cut 5 bases from V and 3 bases from J; bases unmatched to any gene: 12. The CDR3 is made up of 17 amino acids. CDR1 is MGHRA and CDR2 is YSYEKL in the germline V gene.